Listed below are T cell receptor beta chains from one sample, sequenced in a study of OX40 agonist ivuxolimab in advanced cancers. Generated by immunoSEQ multiplex PCR, the TCRdb table keeps only in-frame clones and is missing some. The table records 15,000 or so clones, roughly 88% of them present only once. This material consisted of CD4+ or CD8+ T cells sorted from blood, taken in a trial of the OX40 agonist ivuxolimab. These TCRs come from an adult with an advanced solid tumor such as melanoma, head and neck, liver or kidney cancer. Both conserved end residues are part of each CDR3. The order of the fields is CDR3 protein, CDR3 DNA, V gene, clone size, J gene, D gene. The D gene is left open where the match is weak. Clone size appears in some rows only: once, few, many, or a class for an expanded clone.

CASSYSETGRTEAFF	TGTGCCAGCAGTTACTCGGAGACAGGGCGCACTGAAGCTTTCTTT	TRBV6-5	.	TRBJ1-1	TRBD1
CASSSSPRDQQETQYF	TGTGCCAGTAGTAGTTCGCCCAGGGACCAACAAGAGACCCAGTACTTC	TRBV19	.	TRBJ2-5	.
CASSVGLAGGNEQFF	TGTGCCAGCAGTGTCGGACTAGCGGGAGGGAATGAGCAGTTCTTC	TRBV6-4	.	TRBJ2-1	TRBD2
CASSLQGAGGETQYF	TGTGCCAGCAGCCTACAGGGGGCAGGAGGGGAGACCCAGTACTTC	TRBV28	.	TRBJ2-5	TRBD1
CASANQAGGPYEQYF	TGTGCTAGTGCCAACCAAGCGGGAGGGCCTTACGAGCAGTACTTC	TRBV12-5	few	TRBJ2-7	TRBD2
CASSLEGLAGGTEETQYF	TGCGCCAGCAGCTTGGAAGGGCTAGCGGGAGGCACCGAAGAGACCCAGTACTTC	TRBV5-1	.	TRBJ2-5	TRBD2
CASSLDSGSHNEQFF	TGTGCCAGCAGCCTCGATAGCGGGAGCCACAATGAGCAGTTCTTC	TRBV28	.	TRBJ2-1	TRBD2
CASSLATYEQYF	TGTGCCAGCAGCTTAGCCACCTACGAGCAGTACTTC	TRBV7-9	.	TRBJ2-7	.
CASSLAVDEQFF	TGTGCCAGCAGCTTGGCCGTAGATGAGCAGTTCTTC	TRBV5-8	.	TRBJ2-1	.
CATSRDWGDHRDF	TGTGCCACCAGCAGAGATTGGGGCGACCACCGGGACTTC	TRBV15	.	TRBJ2-7	.
CASSPRERGADTQYF	TGTGCCAGTAGTCCCCGGGAGCGAGGGGCAGATACGCAGTATTTT	TRBV19	.	TRBJ2-3	.
CAISEGTGGVGTEAFF	TGTGCCATCAGTGAGGGGACAGGGGGCGTTGGCACTGAAGCTTTCTTT	TRBV10-3	.	TRBJ1-1	TRBD1
CASSSGTGGEAFF	TGTGCCAGCAGCTCCGGGACAGGGGGAGAGGCTTTCTTT	TRBV11-3	.	TRBJ1-1	TRBD1
CASSLTEGVTYEQYF	TGCGCCAGCAGCCTCACGGAGGGGGTCACCTACGAGCAGTACTTC	TRBV4-1	.	TRBJ2-7	.
CASSLDSGELFF	TGTGCTAGCAGCTTAGATTCCGGGGAGCTGTTTTTT	TRBV7-7	.	TRBJ2-2	.
CASSVSRFYTGSSSYNSPLHF	TGCGCCAGCAGCGTTTCCCGATTTTATACAGGGAGTAGTTCCTATAATTCACCCCTCCACTTT	TRBV4-3	once	TRBJ1-6	.
CASSFNEQFF	TGTGCCAGCAGCTTCAATGAGCAGTTCTTC	TRBV7-9	once	TRBJ2-1	.
CASSEGQHEQYF	TGTGCCAGCAGTGAAGGCCAGCACGAGCAGTACTTC	TRBV2	.	TRBJ2-7	.
CASSSPWTGDEQYF	TGTGCCAGCAGCTCACCTTGGACAGGGGACGAGCAGTACTTC	TRBV5-5	.	TRBJ2-7	TRBD1
CASGLVGDEGEAFF	TGCGCCAGCGGACTTGTGGGGGATGAGGGTGAAGCTTTCTTT	TRBV10-2	.	TRBJ1-1	.
CASSHLPGTSGYEQYF	TGTGCCAGCAGCCATTTACCCGGGACTAGCGGCTACGAGCAGTACTTC	TRBV11-2	.	TRBJ2-7	TRBD2
CASSESQGHGYTF	TGTGCCAGCAGTGAGTCCCAGGGCCATGGTTACACCTTC	TRBV2	.	TRBJ1-2	.
CASSRVGRPGEKLFF	TGTGCCAGCAGCCGGGTAGGCAGGCCAGGTGAAAAACTGTTTTTT	TRBV5-5	.	TRBJ1-4	.
CASSLSQNTEAFF	TGCGCCAGCAGCTTGTCGCAGAACACTGAAGCTTTCTTT	TRBV5-1	few	TRBJ1-1	.
CAWSVSRSYEQYF	TGTGCCTGGAGTGTATCCAGGTCCTACGAGCAGTACTTC	TRBV30	.	TRBJ2-7	.
CAWGTARYEQYF	TGTGCCTGGGGAACTGCTCGGTACGAGCAGTACTTC	TRBV30	.	TRBJ2-7	.
CASSLGGTRYNEQYF	TGCGCCAGCAGCTTGGGGGGGACTAGGTATAACGAGCAGTACTTC	TRBV5-1	.	TRBJ2-7	TRBD2
CASSTGGGLAGLNEQFF	TGTGCCAGTAGTACAGGTGGAGGACTAGCGGGACTAAATGAGCAGTTCTTC	TRBV19	.	TRBJ2-1	TRBD2
CASSEGSSYEQYF	TGCGCCAGCAGTGAGGGTAGCTCCTACGAGCAGTACTTC	TRBV10-2	once	TRBJ2-7	.
CASSLGMDTGELFF	TGCGCCAGCAGCTTGGGGATGGACACCGGGGAGCTGTTTTTT	TRBV5-1	.	TRBJ2-2	.
CASAGGAYNEQFF	TGTGCCAGCGCGGGAGGAGCCTACAATGAGCAGTTCTTC	TRBV7-5	.	TRBJ2-1	.
CASSSGTWGGYEQYF	TGTGCCAGTAGTTCCGGGACTTGGGGTGGTTACGAGCAGTACTTC	TRBV19	.	TRBJ2-7	.
CASSQDAGWELFF	TGCGCCAGCAGCCAAGATGCGGGGTGGGAGCTGTTTTTT	TRBV4-3	.	TRBJ2-2	.
CASSRQGGNQPQHF	TGTGCCAGCAGCCGCCAGGGTGGCAATCAGCCCCAGCATTTT	TRBV7-8	.	TRBJ1-5	.
CASSRSHGNQPQHF	TGTGCCAGCAGCCGGAGTCACGGCAATCAGCCCCAGCATTTT	TRBV6-5	few	TRBJ1-5	.